This T cell receptor (beta chain) stems from a study of cytomegalovirus exposure and HLA in healthy donors. Overall study results and limits: In a later analysis, several top co-occurrence clusters appeared linked to parvovirus B19, influenza, CMV and Epstein-Barr virus. Association of 16,951 TCR beta sequences with HLA alleles was found at 0.05 false discovery rate in a later analysis. In a later analysis, a genetic analysis reported fewer productive-TCR N-insertions in an Asian-associated ancestry cluster than the cohort average. CMV serostatus alone was available as immune exposure information.

As regards this clone: What it recognizes is unknown.

Germline V lookup: CDR1 MNHEY, CDR2 SMNVEV (reference sequence). The CDR3 is 15 amino acids. The V and J ends lost 5 bases and 0 bases respectively, with 11 bases between them. Use of 60 Vbeta and 13 Jbeta primers characterized the PCR. Profiling relied on immunoSEQ multiplex PCR, and the TCRdb table lists in-frame clones only, not all of them. The sample carries more than 90,000 clones, roughly three quarters recorded once. What was sequenced was PBMCs. V gene TRBV27 combines with J gene TRBJ2-1; D remains ambiguous. The TCR was taken from a female donor in good health and CMV-seronegative. The CDR3 bases are TGTGCCAGCAGTCCCTCTAGGAGCTCCTACAATGAGCAGTTCTTC. Residues: CASSPSRSSYNEQFF.